What follows are 24 T cell receptor beta chains derived from one specimen sequenced in a study of blood T cell repertoires in COVID-19. Using immunoSEQ multiplex PCR, the repertoire was profiled, and TCRdb retains in-frame clones only, with some absent. This sample carries about 120,000 clones, roughly 90% of them seen once, and the ten largest clones take roughly 3.7%. Source material: peripheral blood. Receptors were obtained from a man aged 45-65 years with active COVID-19.

The V call is TRBV4-1, the J call TRBJ2-7, with 14 bases fitting TRBD2. Germline CDR1 and CDR2: MGHRA and YSYEKL. The V segment lost 2 bases and the J segment 2 bases; nucleotides outside the gene matches: 5. This CDR3 has 17 amino acids. The CDR3 protein is CASSQPTSGGVAYEQYF. For the CDR3, the DNA is TGCGCCAGCAGCCAACCGACTAGCGGGGGGGTGGCCTACGAGCAGTACTTC.

The chain recombines TRBV29-1 with TRBJ2-1; TRBD2 matches 9 bases. Trimming removed 7 bases from V and 7 bases from J; junction bases left unmatched: 8. Germline CDR1 and CDR2: SQVTM and ANQGSEA. The CDR3 runs 13 residues. Here the CDR3 DNA reads TGCAGCGCTGAGCGGGGGGTTAAAAATGAGCAGTTCTTC. It is translated as CSAERGVKNEQFF.

The rearrangement uses TRBV27 and TRBJ2-5; 10 bases align to TRBD1. Germline CDR1 reads MNHEY; CDR2 reads SMNVEV (reference sequence). There are 16 residues in the CDR3. The junction had 11 bases not matched to a gene; V was cut back by 5 bases and J by 5 bases. CDR3 DNA: TGTGCCAGCAGTCCTTCGGGACAGGGGATGGGGGAGACCCAGTACTTC. Translated, it gives CASSPSGQGMGETQYF.

This chain's CDR3 is CASGPDSGLYNEQFF. The CDR3 nucleotides read TGTGCCAGCGGTCCAGATAGCGGGCTATACAATGAGCAGTTCTTC. This chain links TRBV9 with TRBJ2-1; TRBD2 aligns across 7 bases. The CDR3 totals 15 residues. Germline V gene lookup returns CDR1 SGDLS and CDR2 YYNGEE. V trimming: 7 bases; J trimming: 4 bases; junction bases outside the gene matches: 11.

The chain recombines TRBV20-1 with TRBJ1-5; 7 bases are a match to TRBD1. Germline V gene sequence: CDR1 DFQATT, CDR2 SNEGSKA (reference sequence). Trimming removed 3 bases from V and 5 bases from J; junction bases left unmatched: 4. The CDR3 runs to 13 residues. The CDR3 DNA reads TGCAGTGCTAGTATGGGGACAGATCAGCCCCAGCATTTT. Translating it yields CSASMGTDQPQHF.

This chain links TRBV5-4 with TRBJ2-2; 13 bases map to TRBD2. The germline CDR1 and CDR2 sequences are SGHNT and YYREEE (reference sequence). V lost 5 bases to trimming and J lost 4 bases; unmatched junction nucleotides: 8. The length of the CDR3 is 17 residues. The CDR3 spells CASSSGLAGVGTGELFF. CDR3 bases: TGTGCCAGCAGTTCTGGACTAGCGGGAGTAGGCACCGGGGAGCTGTTTTTT.

The table lists this clone with a count of one. This chain links TRBV7-2 with TRBJ2-4, with 8 bases identical to TRBD1. From germline, CDR1 is SGHTA and CDR2 FQGNSA. Losses at the gene ends were 5 bases for V and 7 bases for J; bases not matched to a gene: 7. CDR3 length: 14 amino acids. The CDR3 nucleotides read TGTGCCAGCAGCCCCCGACAGGGGAGGAACATTCAGTACTTC. This gives the protein CASSPRQGRNIQYF.

V gene TRBV5-4 combines with J gene TRBJ2-6; D is ambiguous. The germline V gene encodes CDR1 SGHNT and CDR2 YYREEE (reference sequence). The CDR3 extends over 15 amino acids. The ends were cut back, 1 base at V and 2 bases at J, with 7 bases in the middle. CDR3 in DNA: TGTGCCAGCAGCTTGCCTAGGACTGGGGCCAACGTCCTGACTTTC. As protein: CASSLPRTGANVLTF.

V is TRBV9 and J is TRBJ1-6; tentative D call: TRBD1 (5 bases). Germline V gene sequence: CDR1 SGDLS, CDR2 YYNGEE. With 1 base removed from V and 7 bases from J, the gap between germline ends came to 9 bases. The CDR3 contains 14 residues. The CDR3 spells CASSVRRGNSPLHF. The CDR3 coding sequence is TGTGCCAGCAGCGTACGAAGGGGCAATTCACCCCTCCACTTT.

The chain employs TRBV18 and TRBJ1-1, with a weak D call TRBD1 (5 bases). Germline V gene lookup returns CDR1 KGHSH and CDR2 LQKENI. The CDR3 is 15 residues long. V was pared by 2 bases and J by 1 base, with 11 bases between. The CDR3 loop reads CASSPLLTENTEAFF. DNA of the CDR3: TGTGCCAGCTCACCATTATTGACAGAGAACACTGAAGCTTTCTTT.

The CDR3 here is CASSQGGQSHNEQFF. The CDR3 bases are TGTGCCAGCAGCCAAGGAGGACAGAGCCACAATGAGCAGTTCTTC. This chain joins TRBV3-1 (or the pseudogene TRBV3-2) and TRBJ2-1; perhaps TRBD1 as D (6 bases). Germline V gene data show CDR1 as LGHDT and CDR2 as YNNKEL (reference sequence). V lost 1 base, J lost 5 bases, and 12 bases lay in between. This CDR3 spans 15 amino acids.

V and J are TRBV19 and TRBJ1-2, with 10 bases matching TRBD1. The length of the CDR3 is 14 residues. Germline CDR1 LNHDA, CDR2 SQIVND (reference sequence). The V and J ends lost 7 bases and 6 bases, in that order; junction bases with no gene match: 8. In nucleotides, the CDR3 is TGTGCCAGTACCCTGACAGGGGGCGTTAATGGCTACACCTTC. The encoded protein is CASTLTGGVNGYTF.

V gene TRBV5-1 combines with J gene TRBJ2-3, with a possible D match to TRBD2 (6 bases). The CDR3 spans 17 residues. The germline V gene has CDR1 SGHRS and CDR2 YFSETQ. V was shortened by 4 bases and J by 0 bases, with 18 bases between the two germline ends. CDR3 loop: CASSLLSGPTSTDTQYF. CDR3 nucleotides: TGCGCCAGCAGCCTCCTAAGCGGGCCGACTAGCACAGATACGCAGTATTTT. Full variable domain (outside the CDR3, taken from reference TRBV5-1 and TRBJ2-3): KAGVTQTPRYLIKTRGQQVTLSCSPISGHRSVSWYQQTPGQGLQFLFEYFSETQRNKGNFPGRFSGRQFSNSRSEMNVSTLELGDSALYLCASSLLSGPTSTDTQYFGPGTRLTVL.

The chain is built from TRBV6-6 and TRBJ1-2; TRBD1 aligns across 9 bases. In germline, CDR1 is MNHNY, CDR2 SVGAGI (reference sequence). With V trimmed by 5 bases and J by 6 bases, 13 bases remained unmatched. The CDR3 totals 16 residues. DNA of the CDR3: TGTGCCAGCAGTCCGGGACAGGGTCAACTTGGCCATGGCTACACCTTC. Protein: CASSPGQGQLGHGYTF.

This chain connects TRBV7-9 to TRBJ2-1; 13 bases agree with TRBD2. V shed 4 bases, J shed 6 bases, and the junction held 0 bases outside the gene matches. CDR3 length equals 14 residues. The V gene's germline CDR1 is SEHNR and CDR2 FQNEAQ (reference sequence). CDR3 bases: TGTGCCAGCAGCTGGACTAGCGGGGGCAATGAGCAGTTCTTC. Its translation is CASSWTSGGNEQFF.

The chain couples TRBV7-2 to TRBJ2-3, with D maybe TRBD2 (5 bases). CDR1 SGHTA and CDR2 FQGNSA come from the germline V gene. V lost 7 bases to trimming and J lost 0 bases, with 17 bases between them. This CDR3 is built from 16 residues. In DNA, the CDR3 is TGTGCCAGCACCGAGACTGGGCGGGCCAGCACAGATACGCAGTATTTT. Translated: CASTETGRASTDTQYF.

The V and J genes are TRBV7-9 and TRBJ2-1, with D perhaps TRBD2 (6 bases). The ends were cut back, 0 bases at V and 10 bases at J, with 10 bases in the middle. The CDR3 consists of 13 residues. Per the germline V gene, CDR1 is SEHNR and CDR2 is FQNEAQ (reference sequence). In DNA form, the CDR3 reads TGTGCCAGCAGCTTAGCCGGAGCGGGCGAGCAGTTCTTC. Translation: CASSLAGAGEQFF.

This CDR3 reads CASSISASGGNEQFF. The CDR3 coding sequence is TGTGCCAGTAGTATCTCGGCTAGCGGGGGCAATGAGCAGTTCTTC. V and J are TRBV19 and TRBJ2-1, with TRBD2 matching 10 bases. The V gene's germline CDR1 is LNHDA and CDR2 SQIVND (reference sequence). The CDR3 loop spans 15 amino acids. With V trimmed by 3 bases and J by 6 bases, 5 bases remained unmatched.

The V call is TRBV6-1, the J call TRBJ1-2; TRBD1 might be the D (5 bases). The germline V gene encodes CDR1 MNHNS and CDR2 SASEGT. CDR3 length equals 15 residues. V dropped 0 bases and J dropped 5 bases, with 13 bases sitting between them. The CDR3 loop reads CASSEAGGPAYGYTF. The CDR3 nucleotides are TGTGCCAGCAGTGAAGCGGGGGGACCCGCGTATGGCTACACCTTC.

The rearrangement uses TRBV12-3 or TRBV12-4 and TRBJ1-6; D might be TRBD1 (5 bases). This CDR3 is 13 amino acids long. The V end was cut by 5 bases, the J end by 10 bases, with 12 bases between. The CDR3 sequence is CASSDGGGSPLHF. DNA for the CDR3: TGTGCCAGCAGTGACGGGGGTGGCTCACCCCTCCACTTT.

The chain combines TRBV15 with TRBJ2-2; 10 positions match TRBD1. Germline-derived CDR1 and CDR2 are LNHNV and YYDKDF (reference sequence). V gave up 3 bases and J gave up 5 bases; unmatched junction bases: 3. The CDR3 length is 15 residues. The CDR3 DNA reads as TGTGCCACCAGCAGGACAGGGGGCTATACCGGGGAGCTGTTTTTT. Translating it yields CATSRTGGYTGELFF.

This chain connects TRBV6-5 to TRBJ1-2; perhaps TRBD1 as D (5 bases). There are 13 residues in the CDR3. Per germline, CDR1 MNHEY and CDR2 SVGAGI. Trimming took 6 bases from V and 1 from J, leaving 9 bases between them. CDR3 sequence: CASSLQGNYGYTF. DNA of the CDR3: TGTGCCAGCAGCCTTCAGGGTAACTATGGCTACACCTTC.

This clone was counted a single time. The rearrangement joins TRBV27 to TRBJ1-1; 7 positions agree with TRBD1. Germline loops: CDR1 MNHEY, CDR2 SMNVEV (reference sequence). The trim removed 5 bases at V and 4 bases at J, leaving 10 bases unmatched. The CDR3 consists of 15 residues. CDR3 nucleotide sequence: TGTGCCAGCAGTCCCCGGACAGGAAGGACCACTGAAGCTTTCTTT. Translated: CASSPRTGRTTEAFF.

The chain joins TRBV25-1 to TRBJ1-5; possibly TRBD1 for D (5 bases). Per germline, CDR1 MGHDK and CDR2 SYGVNS. CDR3 length equals 13 residues. With 2 bases removed from V and 5 bases from J, the gap between germline ends came to 7 bases. DNA of the CDR3: TGTGCCAGCAGTGAACAGGGCCATCAGCCCCAGCATTTT. Its protein product is CASSEQGHQPQHF.